The TCR beta chain described here comes from a study of T cell changes during pregnancy in multiple sclerosis. The CDR3 is 13 residues long. CDR1 SNHLY and CDR2 FYNNEI come from the germline V gene. Trimming removed 9 bases at V and 3 bases at J, with 11 bases between. The method was immunoSEQ multiplex PCR; TCRdb's version includes in-frame clones alone and lacks a portion of them. This table has approximately 100,000 clones, 92% appearing once. The source of this sequence is a female donor in good health, enrolled as a control in a pregnancy study. The sample was peripheral blood, taken after pregnancy. The chain has TRBV2 and TRBJ1-4; D is perhaps TRBD1 (6 bases). CDR3 coding DNA: TGTGCCAGGGAAGGGGGTTCTAATGAAAAACTGTTTTTT. Its translation: CAREGGSNEKLFF.